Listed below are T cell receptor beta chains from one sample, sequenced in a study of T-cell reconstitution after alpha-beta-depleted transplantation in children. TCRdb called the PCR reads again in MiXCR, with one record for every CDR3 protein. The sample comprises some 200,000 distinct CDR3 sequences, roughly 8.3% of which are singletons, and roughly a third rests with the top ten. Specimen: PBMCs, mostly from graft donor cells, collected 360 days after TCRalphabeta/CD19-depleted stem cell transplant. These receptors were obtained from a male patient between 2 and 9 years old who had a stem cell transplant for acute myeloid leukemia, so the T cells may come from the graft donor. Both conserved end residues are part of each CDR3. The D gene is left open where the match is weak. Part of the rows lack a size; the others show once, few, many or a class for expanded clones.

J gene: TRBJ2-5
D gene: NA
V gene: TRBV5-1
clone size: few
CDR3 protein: CASRNGVGEETQYF
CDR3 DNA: TGCGCCAGCAGAAACGGGGTTGGTGAAGAGACCCAGTACTTC

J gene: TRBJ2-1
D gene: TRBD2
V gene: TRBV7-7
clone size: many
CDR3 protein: CASSLSGSMNNEQFF
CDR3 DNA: TGTGCTAGCAGCCTTAGCGGGAGTATGAACAATGAGCAGTTCTTC

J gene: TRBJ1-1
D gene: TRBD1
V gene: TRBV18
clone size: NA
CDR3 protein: CASSPPGTGGMGEAFF
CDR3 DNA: TGTGCCAGCTCACCACCGGGGACAGGGGGTATGGGCGAAGCTTTCTTT

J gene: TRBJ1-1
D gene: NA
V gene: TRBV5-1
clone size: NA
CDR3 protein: CASSLARVNTEAFF
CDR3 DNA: TGCGCCAGCAGCTTGGCGAGGGTGAACACTGAAGCTTTCTTT

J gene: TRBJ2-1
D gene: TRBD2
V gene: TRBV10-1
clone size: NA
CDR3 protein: CASNQPPRHSGTSESGSYNEQFF
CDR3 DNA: TGCGCCAGCAACCAACCTCCTAGGCACTCCGGGACTAGCGAGTCTGGCTCCTACAATGAGCAGTTCTTC

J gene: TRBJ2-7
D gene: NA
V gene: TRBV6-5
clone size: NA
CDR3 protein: CASSYVGSYEQYF
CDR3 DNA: TGTGCCAGCAGTTACGTGGGTTCCTACGAGCAGTACTTC

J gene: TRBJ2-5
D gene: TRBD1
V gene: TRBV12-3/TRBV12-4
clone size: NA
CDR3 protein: CASSSRGQGGETQYF
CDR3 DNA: TGTGCCAGCAGTTCCCGAGGACAGGGAGGAGAAACCCAGTACTTC

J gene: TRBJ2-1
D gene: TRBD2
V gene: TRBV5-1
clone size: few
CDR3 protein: CASSPLAGNYNEQFF
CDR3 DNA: TGCGCCAGCAGTCCTCTAGCGGGTAACTACAATGAGCAGTTCTTC

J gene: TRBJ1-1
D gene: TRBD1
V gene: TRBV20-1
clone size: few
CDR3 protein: CSARETGDTEAFF
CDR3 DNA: TGCAGTGCTAGAGAGACAGGGGACACTGAAGCTTTCTTT

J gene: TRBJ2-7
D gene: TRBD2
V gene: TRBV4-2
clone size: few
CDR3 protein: CASSQDHGRANEQYF
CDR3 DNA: TGTGCCAGCAGCCAAGATCACGGGAGGGCCAACGAGCAGTACTTC

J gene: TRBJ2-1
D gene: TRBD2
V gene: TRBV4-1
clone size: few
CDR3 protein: CASSQETSGRVLKFF
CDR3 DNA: TGCGCCAGCAGCCAAGAGACTAGCGGGAGGGTATTAAAGTTCTTC

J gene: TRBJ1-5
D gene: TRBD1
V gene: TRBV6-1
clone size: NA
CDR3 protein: CASAWGQGFNQPQHF
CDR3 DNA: TGTGCCAGCGCCTGGGGACAGGGGTTCAATCAGCCCCAGCATTTT

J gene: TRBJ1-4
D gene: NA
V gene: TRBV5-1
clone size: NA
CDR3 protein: CASRPDGNEKLFF
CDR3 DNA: TGCGCCAGCAGGCCGGACGGGAATGAAAAACTGTTTTTT

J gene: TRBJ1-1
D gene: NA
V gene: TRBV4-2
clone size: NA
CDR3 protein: CASSQDAGDVNTEAFF
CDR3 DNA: TGTGCCAGCAGCCAAGACGCGGGAGACGTGAACACTGAAGCTTTCTTT

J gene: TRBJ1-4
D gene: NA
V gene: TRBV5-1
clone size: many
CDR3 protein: CASKGRGDNEKLFF
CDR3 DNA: TGCGCCAGCAAAGGCCGGGGAGATAATGAAAAACTGTTTTTT

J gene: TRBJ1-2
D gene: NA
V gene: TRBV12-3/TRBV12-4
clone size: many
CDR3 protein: CASSPRQPPNYGYTF
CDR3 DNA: TGTGCCAGCAGTCCTAGACAGCCTCCCAACTATGGCTACACCTTC

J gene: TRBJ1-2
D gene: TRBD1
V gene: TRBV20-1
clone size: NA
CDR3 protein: CSARGRTGSNYGYTF
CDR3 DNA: TGCAGTGCTAGAGGGAGGACAGGGTCTAACTATGGCTACACCTTC

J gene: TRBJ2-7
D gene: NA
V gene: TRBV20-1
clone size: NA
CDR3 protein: CSAREKVAANLLLYEQYF
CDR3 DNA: TGCAGTGCTAGAGAGAAAGTGGCGGCGAACCTCTTACTTTACGAGCAGTACTTC

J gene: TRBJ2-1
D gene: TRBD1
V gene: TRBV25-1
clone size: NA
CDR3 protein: CASSEWPTGAEQFF
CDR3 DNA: TGTGCCAGCAGTGAATGGCCCACAGGGGCTGAGCAGTTCTTC

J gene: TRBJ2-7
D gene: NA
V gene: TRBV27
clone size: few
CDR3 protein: CASCRGRGYEQYF
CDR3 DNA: TGTGCCAGCTGCCGCGGACGGGGTTACGAGCAGTACTTC

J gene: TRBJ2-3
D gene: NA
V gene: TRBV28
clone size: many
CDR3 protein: CASSAGSGSTDTQYF
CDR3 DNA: TGTGCCAGCAGTGCCGGAAGCGGGAGCACAGATACGCAGTATTTT

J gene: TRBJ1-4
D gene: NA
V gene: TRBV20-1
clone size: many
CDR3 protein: CSATDSATNEKLFF
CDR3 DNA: TGCAGTGCAACGGACAGTGCAACTAATGAAAAACTGTTTTTT

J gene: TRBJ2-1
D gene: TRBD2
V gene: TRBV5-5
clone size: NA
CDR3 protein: CASSLRGGDNEQFF
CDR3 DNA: TGTGCCAGCAGCTTGCGGGGGGGAGACAATGAGCAGTTCTTC

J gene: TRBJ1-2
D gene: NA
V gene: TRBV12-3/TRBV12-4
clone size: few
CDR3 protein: CASSLLGQGYTF
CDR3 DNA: TGTGCCAGCAGTTTACTAGGGCAGGGCTACACCTTC

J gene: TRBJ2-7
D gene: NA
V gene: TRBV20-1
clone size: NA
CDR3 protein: CSASPGGHFYEQYF
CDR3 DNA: TGCAGTGCTAGCCCCGGGGGTCATTTTTACGAGCAGTACTTC

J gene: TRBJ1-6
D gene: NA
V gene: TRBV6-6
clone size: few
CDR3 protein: CGAGQTPLHF
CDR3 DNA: TGTGGAGCGGGACAAACACCCCTCCACTTT

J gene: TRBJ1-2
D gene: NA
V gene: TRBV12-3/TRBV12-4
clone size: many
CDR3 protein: CASARTAYYGYTF
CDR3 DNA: TGTGCCAGCGCTCGGACCGCTTACTATGGCTACACCTTC

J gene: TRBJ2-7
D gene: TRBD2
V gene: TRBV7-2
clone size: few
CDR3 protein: CASSSTLLAVYEQYF
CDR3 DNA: TGTGCCAGCAGCTCTACCCTCCTAGCGGTCTACGAGCAGTACTTC

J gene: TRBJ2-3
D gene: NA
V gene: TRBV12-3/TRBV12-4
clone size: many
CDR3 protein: CASSFYGTTDTQYF
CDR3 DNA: TGTGCCAGCAGTTTTTACGGGACCACAGATACGCAGTATTTT

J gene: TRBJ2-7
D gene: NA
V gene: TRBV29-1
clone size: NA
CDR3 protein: CSVEDRGSAYEQYF
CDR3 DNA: TGCAGCGTTGAAGATCGGGGATCGGCCTACGAGCAGTACTTC

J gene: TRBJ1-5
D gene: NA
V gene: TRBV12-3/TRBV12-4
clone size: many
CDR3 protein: CASSFTDQPQHF
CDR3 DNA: TGTGCCAGCAGTTTCACGGATCAGCCCCAGCATTTT

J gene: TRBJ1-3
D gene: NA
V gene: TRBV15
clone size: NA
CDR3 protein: CATAARGSGNTIYF
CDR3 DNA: TGTGCCACCGCGGCTAGGGGCTCTGGAAACACCATATATTTT

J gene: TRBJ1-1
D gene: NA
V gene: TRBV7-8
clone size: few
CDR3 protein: CASSLASTVNTEAFF
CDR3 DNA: TGTGCCAGCAGCTTAGCTTCGACAGTGAACACTGAAGCTTTCTTT

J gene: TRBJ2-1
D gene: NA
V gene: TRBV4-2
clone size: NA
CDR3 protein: CASSHSSGNEQFF
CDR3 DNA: TGTGCCAGCAGCCATTCTTCCGGCAATGAGCAGTTCTTC

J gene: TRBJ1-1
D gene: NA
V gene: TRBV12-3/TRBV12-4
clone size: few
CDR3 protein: CASSLEGWTEAFF
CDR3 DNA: TGTGCCAGCAGTTTAGAGGGTTGGACTGAAGCTTTCTTT

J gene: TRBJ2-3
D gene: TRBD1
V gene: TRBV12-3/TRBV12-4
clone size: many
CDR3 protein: CASSTSGTASTDTQYF
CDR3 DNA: TGTGCCAGCAGCACTTCCGGGACAGCTTCAACAGATACGCAGTATTTT

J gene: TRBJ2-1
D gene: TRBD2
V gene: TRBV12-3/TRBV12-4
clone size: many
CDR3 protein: CASSFVMPRLAGYNEQFF
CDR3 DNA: TGTGCCAGCAGTTTTGTTATGCCGAGACTAGCGGGCTACAATGAGCAGTTCTTC

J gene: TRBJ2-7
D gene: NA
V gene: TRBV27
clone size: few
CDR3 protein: CASSLRGAPYEQYF
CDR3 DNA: TGTGCCAGCAGCCTCCGCGGGGCCCCTTACGAGCAGTACTTC

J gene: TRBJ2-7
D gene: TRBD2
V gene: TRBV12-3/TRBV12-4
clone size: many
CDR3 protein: CASSPAGGYEQYF
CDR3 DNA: TGTGCCAGCAGCCCGGCCGGGGGGTACGAGCAGTACTTC

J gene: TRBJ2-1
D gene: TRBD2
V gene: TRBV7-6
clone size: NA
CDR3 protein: CASSSGLALMDEQFF
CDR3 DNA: TGTGCCAGCAGTTCCGGACTAGCCTTAATGGATGAGCAGTTCTTC

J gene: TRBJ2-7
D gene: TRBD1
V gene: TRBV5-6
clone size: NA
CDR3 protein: CASSLDRGYYEQYF
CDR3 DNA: TGTGCCAGCAGCTTGGACAGGGGCTACTACGAGCAGTACTTC

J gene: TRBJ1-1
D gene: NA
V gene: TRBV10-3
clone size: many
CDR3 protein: CAISELGRKNTEAFF
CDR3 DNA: TGTGCCATCAGTGAACTGGGACGGAAGAACACTGAAGCTTTCTTT

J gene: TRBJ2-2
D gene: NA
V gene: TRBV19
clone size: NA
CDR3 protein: CASSSYRVESGELFF
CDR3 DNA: TGTGCCAGTAGTTCATACAGGGTAGAGAGCGGGGAGCTGTTTTTT

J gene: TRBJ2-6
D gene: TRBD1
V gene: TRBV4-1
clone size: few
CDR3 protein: CASSQVDRGGWFGGANVLTF
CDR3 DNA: TGCGCCAGCAGCCAAGTGGACAGGGGAGGATGGTTCGGTGGGGCCAACGTCCTGACTTTC

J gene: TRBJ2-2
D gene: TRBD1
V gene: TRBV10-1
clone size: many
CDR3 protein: CASSENRGQNTGELFF
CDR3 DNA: TGCGCCAGCAGTGAGAACAGGGGGCAGAACACCGGGGAGCTGTTTTTT

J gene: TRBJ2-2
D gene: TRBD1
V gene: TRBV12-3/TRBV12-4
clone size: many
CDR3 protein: CASSYEVTGVTGELFF
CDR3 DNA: TGTGCCAGCAGTTACGAGGTGACAGGGGTCACCGGGGAGCTGTTTTTT

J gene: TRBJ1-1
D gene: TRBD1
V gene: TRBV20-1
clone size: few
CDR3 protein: CSAREFPGQGGTEAFF
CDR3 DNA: TGCAGTGCTAGAGAGTTTCCGGGACAGGGGGGCACTGAAGCTTTCTTT

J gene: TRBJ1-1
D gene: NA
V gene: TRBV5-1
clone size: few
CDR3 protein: CASSLDGRYAEAFF
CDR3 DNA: TGCGCCAGCAGCTTGGATGGGAGGTACGCTGAAGCTTTCTTT

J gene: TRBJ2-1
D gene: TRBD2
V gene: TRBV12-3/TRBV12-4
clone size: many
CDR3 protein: CASSYVAGHSYNEQFF
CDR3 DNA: TGTGCCAGCAGTTACGTAGCGGGACACTCCTACAATGAGCAGTTCTTC